The clone carrying this T cell receptor beta chain was seen once. This record comes from a study of blood T cell repertoires in COVID-19. For the study at large: Sources were T cells, B-cell-depleted T cells, or PBMCs; the material itself was cDNA or gDNA.

Germline CDR1 is PRHDT and CDR2 is FYEKMQ (reference sequence). V lost 5 bases to trimming and J lost 9 bases, with 11 bases between them. This CDR3 contains 12 residues. In the study's own analysis: Amplification of reference gene primers was used by the study to estimate nucleated cell counts. Libraries were prepared by immunoSEQ multiplex PCR; TCRdb keeps only in-frame clonotypes and omits some of them. That table gives V, J and clone size, and the DNA gave D and trimming. The table lists over 200,000 clones, about 90% of them singletons. Participants came from roughly 24 US areas, aged about 18 to 89 years. Participant reports of clinical history set cohort assignment.

Source material: PBMCs or T cells enriched from blood (not recorded which). The receptor comes from a human donor in a cohort exposed to, infected with or recovered from COVID-19 (not recorded which). The donor label of this sample is uncertain. The chain has TRBV13 and TRBJ2-1, with D unclear. The CDR3 DNA is TGTGCCAGCAGCCGAAGCCTTACTGAGCAGTTCTTC. It encodes CASSRSLTEQFF. Full variable domain (remainder filled in from reference TRBV13 and TRBJ2-1): AAGVIQSPRHLIKEKRETATLKCYPIPRHDTVYWYQQGPGQDPQFLISFYEKMQSDKGSIPDRFSAQQFSDYHSELNMSSLELGDSALYFCASSRSLTEQFFGPGTRLTVL.